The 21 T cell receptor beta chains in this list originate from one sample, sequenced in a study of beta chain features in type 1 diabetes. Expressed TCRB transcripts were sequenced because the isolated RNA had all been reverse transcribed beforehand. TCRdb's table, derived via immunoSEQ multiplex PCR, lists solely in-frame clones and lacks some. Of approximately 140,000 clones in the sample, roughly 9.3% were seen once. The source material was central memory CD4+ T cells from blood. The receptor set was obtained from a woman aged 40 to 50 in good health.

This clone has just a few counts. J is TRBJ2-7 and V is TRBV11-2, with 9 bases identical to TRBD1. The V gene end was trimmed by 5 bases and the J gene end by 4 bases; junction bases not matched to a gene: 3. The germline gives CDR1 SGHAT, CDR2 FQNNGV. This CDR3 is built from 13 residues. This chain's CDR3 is CASSTGTGYEQYF. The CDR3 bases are TGTGCCAGCAGCACAGGGACAGGGTACGAGCAGTACTTC. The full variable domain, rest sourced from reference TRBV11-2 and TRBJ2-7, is EAGVAQSPRYKIIEKRQSVAFWCNPISGHATLYWYQQILGQGPKLLIQFQNNGVVDDSQLPKDRFSAERLKGVDSTLKIQPAKLEDSAVYLCASSTGTGYEQYFGPGTRLTVT.

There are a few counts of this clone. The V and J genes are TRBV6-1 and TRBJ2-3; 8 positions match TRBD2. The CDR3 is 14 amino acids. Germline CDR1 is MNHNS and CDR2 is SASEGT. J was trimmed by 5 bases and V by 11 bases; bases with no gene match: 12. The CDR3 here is CASLSGGNEDTQYF. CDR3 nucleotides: TGTGCCTCACTCAGCGGGGGTAATGAAGATACGCAGTATTTT.

CDR3 DNA: TGTGCCAGCAGTGTTCAGGGGGGTCTCAATCAGCCCCAGCATTTT. Amino acids: CASSVQGGLNQPQHF. The rearrangement uses TRBV2 and TRBJ1-5; 7 bases agree with TRBD1. Germline assignment: CDR1 SNHLY and CDR2 FYNNEI. This CDR3 has 15 amino acids. V gave up 4 bases and J gave up 3 bases; unmatched junction bases: 6. The whole variable domain, filled in from reference TRBV2 and TRBJ1-5, reads EPEVTQTPSHQVTQMGQEVILRCVPISNHLYFYWYRQILGQKVEFLVSFYNNEISEKSEIFDDQFSVERPDGSNFTLKIRSTKLEDSAMYFCASSVQGGLNQPQHFGDGTRLSIL.

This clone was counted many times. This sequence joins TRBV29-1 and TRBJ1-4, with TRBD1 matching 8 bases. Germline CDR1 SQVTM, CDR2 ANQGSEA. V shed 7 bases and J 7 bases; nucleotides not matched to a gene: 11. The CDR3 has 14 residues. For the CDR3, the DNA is TGCAGCGCTACCGACAGGGGACCCCGTGAAAAACTGTTTTTT. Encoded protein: CSATDRGPREKLFF.

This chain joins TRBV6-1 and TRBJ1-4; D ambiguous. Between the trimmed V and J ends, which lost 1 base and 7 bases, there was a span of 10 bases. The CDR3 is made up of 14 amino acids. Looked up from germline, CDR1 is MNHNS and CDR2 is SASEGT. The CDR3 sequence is CASSEVEGSEKLFF. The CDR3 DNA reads TGTGCCAGCAGTGAAGTCGAGGGAAGTGAAAAACTGTTTTTT.

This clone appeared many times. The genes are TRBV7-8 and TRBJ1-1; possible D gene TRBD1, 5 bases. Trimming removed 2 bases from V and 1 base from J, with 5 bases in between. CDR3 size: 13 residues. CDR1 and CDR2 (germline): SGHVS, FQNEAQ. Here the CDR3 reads CASSLTGNTEAFF. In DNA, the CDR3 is TGTGCCAGCAGCTTAACAGGGAACACTGAAGCTTTCTTT.

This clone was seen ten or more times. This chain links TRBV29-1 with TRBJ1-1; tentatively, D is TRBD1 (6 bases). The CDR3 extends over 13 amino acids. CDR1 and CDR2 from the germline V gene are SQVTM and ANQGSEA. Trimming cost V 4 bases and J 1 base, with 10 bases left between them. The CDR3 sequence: CSVVRGQNTEAFF. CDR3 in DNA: TGCAGCGTTGTTCGGGGACAGAACACTGAAGCTTTCTTT.

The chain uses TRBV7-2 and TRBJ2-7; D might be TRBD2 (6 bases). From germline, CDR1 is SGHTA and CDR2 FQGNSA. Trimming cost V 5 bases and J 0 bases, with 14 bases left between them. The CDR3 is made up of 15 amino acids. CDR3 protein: CASSPSGYSSYEQYF. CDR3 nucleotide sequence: TGTGCCAGCAGCCCAAGCGGGTACAGCTCCTACGAGCAGTACTTC.

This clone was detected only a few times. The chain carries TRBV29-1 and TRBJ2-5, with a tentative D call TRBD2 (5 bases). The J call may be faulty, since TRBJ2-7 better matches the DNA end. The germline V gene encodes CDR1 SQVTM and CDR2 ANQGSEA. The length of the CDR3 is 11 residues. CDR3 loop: CSHREGYEQYF. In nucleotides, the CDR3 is TGCAGCCACCGAGAGGGCTACGAGCAGTACTTC.

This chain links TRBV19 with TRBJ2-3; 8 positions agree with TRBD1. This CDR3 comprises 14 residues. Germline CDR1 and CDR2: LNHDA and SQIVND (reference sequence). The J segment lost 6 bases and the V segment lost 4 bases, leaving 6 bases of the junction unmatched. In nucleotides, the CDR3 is TGTGCCAGTAGTACGACAGGGGTCGGGGATACGCAGTATTTT. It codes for CASSTTGVGDTQYF.

This CDR3 is CASSSAGGLWGDYGYTF. CDR3 sequence (DNA): TGTGCCAGCAGCTCGGCAGGGGGCCTTTGGGGTGACTATGGCTACACCTTC. The J gene is TRBJ1-2, the V gene TRBV7-9; 8 positions agree with TRBD1. This CDR3 has 17 amino acids. The germline V gene has CDR1 SEHNR and CDR2 FQNEAQ (reference sequence). The V gene end was trimmed by 4 bases and the J gene end by 3 bases; junction bases not matched to a gene: 13.

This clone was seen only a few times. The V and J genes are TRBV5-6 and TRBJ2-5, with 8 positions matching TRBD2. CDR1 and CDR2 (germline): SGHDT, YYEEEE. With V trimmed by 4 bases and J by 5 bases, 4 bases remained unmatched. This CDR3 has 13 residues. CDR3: CASSRGGLETQYF. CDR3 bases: TGTGCCAGCAGCCGCGGGGGGCTGGAGACCCAGTACTTC.

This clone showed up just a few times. The CDR3 sequence: CASELDGTYEQYF. In DNA form, the CDR3 reads TGTGCTAGTGAACTAGACGGAACCTACGAGCAGTACTTC. The rearrangement uses TRBV12-5 and TRBJ2-7, with D possibly matching TRBD2 (5 bases). This CDR3 comprises 13 residues. V gave up 7 bases and J gave up 2 bases, with 12 bases separating them. CDR1 is LGHNT, CDR2 FRNRAP, per germline.

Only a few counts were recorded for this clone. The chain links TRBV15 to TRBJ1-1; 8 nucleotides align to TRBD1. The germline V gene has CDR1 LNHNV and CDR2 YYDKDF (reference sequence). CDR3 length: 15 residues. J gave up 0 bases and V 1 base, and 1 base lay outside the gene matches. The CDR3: CATSRGTGMNTEAFF. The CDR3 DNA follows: TGTGCCACCAGCAGAGGGACAGGGATGAACACTGAAGCTTTCTTT.

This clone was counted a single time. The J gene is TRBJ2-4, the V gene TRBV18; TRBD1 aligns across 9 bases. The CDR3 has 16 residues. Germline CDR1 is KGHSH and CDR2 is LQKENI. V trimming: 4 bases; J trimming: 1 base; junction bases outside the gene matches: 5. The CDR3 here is CASSLSGTGAKNIQYF. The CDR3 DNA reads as TGTGCCAGCTCACTCTCCGGGACAGGGGCCAAAAACATTCAGTACTTC.

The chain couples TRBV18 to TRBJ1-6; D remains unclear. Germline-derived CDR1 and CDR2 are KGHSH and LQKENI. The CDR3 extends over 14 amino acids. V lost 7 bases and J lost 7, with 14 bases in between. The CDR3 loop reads CASYEGPENSPLHF. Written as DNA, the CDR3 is TGTGCCAGCTATGAAGGCCCGGAGAATTCACCCCTCCACTTT.

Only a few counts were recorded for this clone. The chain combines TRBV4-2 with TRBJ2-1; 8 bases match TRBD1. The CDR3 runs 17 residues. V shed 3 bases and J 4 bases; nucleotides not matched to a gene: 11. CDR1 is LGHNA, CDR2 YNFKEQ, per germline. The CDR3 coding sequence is TGTGCCAGCAGCCAGGAATTCGGGACAGGTACATACAATGAGCAGTTCTTC. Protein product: CASSQEFGTGTYNEQFF.

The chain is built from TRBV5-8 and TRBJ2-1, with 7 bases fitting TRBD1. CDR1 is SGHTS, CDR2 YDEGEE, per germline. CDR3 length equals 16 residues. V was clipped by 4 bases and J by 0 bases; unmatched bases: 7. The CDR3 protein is CASSQGTVGSYNEQFF. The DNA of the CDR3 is TGTGCCAGCAGCCAAGGGACAGTTGGCTCCTACAATGAGCAGTTCTTC.

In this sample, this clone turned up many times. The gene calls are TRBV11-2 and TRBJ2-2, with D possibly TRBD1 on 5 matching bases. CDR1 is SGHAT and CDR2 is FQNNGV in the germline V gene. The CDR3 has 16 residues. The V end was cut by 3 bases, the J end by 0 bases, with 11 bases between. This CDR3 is CASSFGSGTNTGELFF. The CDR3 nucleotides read TGTGCCAGCAGCTTCGGTTCAGGGACGAACACCGGGGAGCTGTTTTTT.

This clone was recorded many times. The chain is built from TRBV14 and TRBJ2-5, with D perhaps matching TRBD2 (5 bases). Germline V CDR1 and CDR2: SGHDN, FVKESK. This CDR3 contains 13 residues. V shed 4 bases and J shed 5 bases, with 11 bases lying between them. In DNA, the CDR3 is TGTGCCAGCAGCCCCTGGACTGTGGAGACCCAGTACTTC. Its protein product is CASSPWTVETQYF.

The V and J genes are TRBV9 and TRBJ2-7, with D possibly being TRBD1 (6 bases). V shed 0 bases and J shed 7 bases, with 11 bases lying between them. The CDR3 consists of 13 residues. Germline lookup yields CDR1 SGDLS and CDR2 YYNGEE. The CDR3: CASSVGGQGEQYF. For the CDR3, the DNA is TGTGCCAGCAGCGTAGGGGGGCAGGGTGAGCAGTACTTC.